The entry below gives a single TCR beta chain sequence along with its context. These data originate in a study of shared clonotypes between healthy human individuals. Donors, healthy HIV-negative adults, lacked recent acute infections or vaccinations. Germline CDR1 is LGHNA and CDR2 is YSLEER. Trimming removed 8 bases from V and 10 bases from J, with 26 bases in between. The CDR3 runs 15 residues. Sequencing was performed with immunoSEQ multiplex PCR; in TCRdb, only in-frame clones are kept and a portion is missing. This sample has approximately 2.5 million clones, with around nine tenths found just once.

Source material: naive CD4+ T cells sorted from blood. Subset reported: CD45RA+ positively selected. The rearrangement uses TRBV4-3 and TRBJ1-1, with a possible D match to TRBD1 (6 bases). The source of this sequence is a man between 18 and 29 years old in good health. The CDR3 loop is CASGDLQGTWEGAFF. The DNA of the CDR3 is TGCGCCAGCGGTGACTTACAGGGAACCTGGGAGGGAGCTTTCTTT.